This T cell receptor (beta chain) was recovered during a study of neurological immune-mediated disorders. Using its own MiXCR run on the 5' RACE reads, TCRdb lists one record per CDR3 protein. The data contain about 20,000 distinct CDR3 sequences, 10% of them singletons. The V gene lost 5 bases and the J gene lost 5 bases, with 13 bases spanning the gap. The germline CDR1 and CDR2 sequences are MGHDK and SYGVNS. CDR3 length: 15 residues. This clonotype has ten or more counts. This chain connects TRBV25-1 to TRBJ1-6; tentatively, D is TRBD1 (5 bases). The specimen was PBMCs. The clonotype was recovered from a woman aged 55 to 70 with HTLV-1-associated myelopathy (HAM/TSP). Here the CDR3 reads CASSSPGANNSPLHF. The DNA of the CDR3 is TGTGCCAGCAGTTCCCCCGGGGCGAATAATTCACCCCTCCACTTT.